This TCR beta chain was identified in a study of T cells in Graves' hyperthyroidism and ophthalmopathy. Background on the study: Peripheral blood collection took place at initial diagnosis, before any treatment.

This CDR3 region has 15 residues. Germline V gene sequence: CDR1 SGHRS, CDR2 YFSETQ. Trimming took 6 bases from V and 2 from J; bases not matched to a gene: 9. The TCR beta CDR3 regions underwent amplification using RNA transcripts as the source. An initial round of RT-PCR targeting the TCR CDR3 relied on the HTBI primer set. TCRdb re-derived calls from the multiplex PCR reads in MiXCR, one entry per CDR3 protein. Of under 350,000 distinct CDR3 sequences in the sample, roughly a fifth were seen once. Whole-study results and caveats: Before onset, ophthalmopathy was predicted by the model a median 6.5 months earlier. Blood also showed most of the thyroid clonotypes that were expanded above 0.001.

A word on this clonotype: Its antigen remains unidentified.

Sequencing used blood. The clonotype was recovered from a woman aged 45-65 years with Graves' hyperthyroidism. The chain employs TRBV5-1 and TRBJ2-5; TRBD1 matches at 8 bases. CDR3 in amino acids: CASTAFRGQQETQYF. The CDR3, as DNA: TGCGCCAGCACCGCGTTCAGGGGGCAACAAGAGACCCAGTACTTC. The entire variable domain, with the rest obtained from reference TRBV5-1 and TRBJ2-5, is as follows: KAGVTQTPRYLIKTRGQQVTLSCSPISGHRSVSWYQQTPGQGLQFLFEYFSETQRNKGNFPGRFSGRQFSNSRSEMNVSTLELGDSALYLCASTAFRGQQETQYFGPGTRLLVL.